This TCR beta chain was captured in a study of graft-versus-host responses after intestinal transplantation (TCRdb year 2021). For context, the study as a whole: The transplants that recipients received were multivisceral, liver-intestinal, or isolated intestinal. After intestinal transplantation, graft-versus-host and host-versus-graft alloreactive T cell clones in the graft, circulation and bone marrow were tracked using bulk TCR-beta CDR3 sequencing. Every recipient was given anti-thymocyte globulin induction, followed by approximately 3 years of maintenance tacrolimus and steroids. To identify alloreactive clones, pre-transplant mixed lymphocyte reaction products were sequenced and compared with unstimulated pre-transplant donor and recipient T cells. Rather than being sequenced by the commercial service, samples from a few later patients were sequenced in-house on an Illumina MiSeq and processed with MiXCR. Donor T cell macrochimerism was defined as a peak of at least 4% donor T cells among recipient peripheral blood mononuclear cells. The cohort enrolled 24 intestinal transplant recipients, one of whom was a retransplant, and 3 patients without pretransplant specimens were excluded.

Libraries were built with the immunoSEQ multiplex PCR assay. Adaptive Biotechnologies carried out high-throughput TCR-beta CDR3 sequencing of genomic DNA for most patients. Per the source publication's procedure: TCR sequencing data were retrieved from Adaptive's ImmunoSEQ software for more than 15 patients, whereas three other patients were processed with MiXCR and VDJtools. CDR3 nucleotide sequences shared by donor and recipient were removed because the origin of these sequences could not be assigned. At least 2-fold expansion over unstimulated cells and a minimum CFSE-low frequency of 0.002% (template counts) or 0.001% (read counts) were required for clones to be classified as alloreactive. Clones were considered mappable if detected in sequenced pre-transplant spleen, lymph node, or MLR CFSE-low populations of the donor or recipient. The cumulative frequency of alloreactive clones was calculated as a percentage of all sequences, weighted by copy number. The clones in this table, taken by TCRdb from immuneACCESS, are in-frame only. Not every clone is retained; where verified, under half of the shortfall comes from an unresolved V gene, and the cause of the rest is unknown. The V and J calls and clone size were taken over from that table, and D and trimming were inferred from the DNA. This sample is represented by approximately 8,800 clones; under 80% of them were singletons. The ten largest account for roughly 30% of the sample.

V and J are truncated by 3 bases and 4 bases respectively, leaving an intervening sequence of 9 bases. The germline V gene (reference sequence) sets CDR1 to WNHNN and CDR2 to SYGVQD. The CDR3 has 13 amino acids, counting the end cysteine and phenylalanine. Only the CDR3 region is kept as DNA, spanning 39 bases read in frame from base 1. General conclusions and limits of the study: Conclusions were limited by the relatively low number and heterogeneity of intestinal transplant patients. Patients with donor T cell macrochimerism had high GvH to HvG T cell clonal ratios in their allografts. Early after transplant, declines in HvG clones were associated with peak levels of circulating GvH clones. GvH clones were detected in recipient bone marrow, and some appeared earlier in ileal mucosa or blood, consistent with an intestinal mucosal origin.

Intraepithelial and lamina propria lymphocytes were isolated from graft specimens using dithiothreitol, EDTA incubations and collagenase D digestion. Bulk TCR-beta sequencing was performed on serial intestinal graft biopsy specimens collected as late as 600 days after transplant. To note about this clone: Its antigen has not been determined. There are no base qualities to consult, and no much larger clone falls within one base.

The material sequenced was ileum tissue, taken around 500 days after intestinal transplant. The sequence joins TRBV10-1 to TRBJ2-5; no D gene can be assigned with confidence. The TCR originated in a human patient who received an intestinal transplant, so some T cells may come from the graft donor. In nucleotides, the sequence is TGCGCCAGCAGTGAAAGTGGGCGAGAGACCCAGTACTTC. Its translation reads: CASSESGRETQYF.